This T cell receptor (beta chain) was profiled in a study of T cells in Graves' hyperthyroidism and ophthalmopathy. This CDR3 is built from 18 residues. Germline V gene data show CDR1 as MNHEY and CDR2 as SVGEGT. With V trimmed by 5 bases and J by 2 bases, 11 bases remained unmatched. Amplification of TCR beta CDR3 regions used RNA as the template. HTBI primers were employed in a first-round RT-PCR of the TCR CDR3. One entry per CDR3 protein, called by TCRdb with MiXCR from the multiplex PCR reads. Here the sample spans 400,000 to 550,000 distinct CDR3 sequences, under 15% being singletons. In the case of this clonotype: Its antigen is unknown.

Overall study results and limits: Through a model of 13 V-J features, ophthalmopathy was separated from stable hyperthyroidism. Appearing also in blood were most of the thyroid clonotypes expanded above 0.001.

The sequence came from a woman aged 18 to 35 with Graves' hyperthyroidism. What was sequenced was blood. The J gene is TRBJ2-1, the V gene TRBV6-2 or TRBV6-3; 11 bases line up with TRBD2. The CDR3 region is CASSGPSGRTLTYNEQFF. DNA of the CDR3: TGTGCCAGCAGTGGGCCTAGCGGGAGGACCCTCACCTACAATGAGCAGTTCTTC.